This T cell receptor beta chain was sequenced during a study of OX40 agonist ivuxolimab in advanced cancers. Turning to the overall study: Ivuxolimab was a fully human IgG2 agonistic monoclonal antibody targeting the costimulatory receptor OX40 (CD134). Intravenous ivuxolimab was administered to patients every 2 weeks at six dose levels: 0.01, 0.1, 0.3, 1.5, 3 and 10 mg/kg. Of the roughly 52 dose-escalation patients, hepatocellular carcinoma was present in about 19, melanoma in approximately 15, renal cell carcinoma in 9 and head and neck cancer in 9. The dose-escalation cohort was around 83% male with a mean age of about 65 years, ranging from roughly 20 to 80. Patients were allowed to have had prior anti-PD-1, anti-PD-L1 or anti-CTLA-4 therapy, and approximately 39% of the dose-escalation patients had been treated with checkpoint inhibitors. Partial responses occurred in three dose-escalation patients: two with cutaneous melanoma and one with hepatocellular carcinoma. Peripheral TCRbeta sequencing aimed to test whether ivuxolimab altered TCR sequence diversity and caused clonal T-cell expansion. The paper covers the monotherapy dose-escalation part of the phase I ivuxolimab trial, which included N ≈ 50 patients. What the research found in general, with its limitations: Low levels of normalized T-cell clonal expansion were also seen in some patients who did not respond. At doses of 0.1 to 3.0 mg/kg, clonal expansion of both CD4+ and CD8+ T cells in blood was seen between baseline and week 6. The antigen specificity of the clonally expanded peripheral T cells was not determined. Partial responders in the 0.1-3.0 mg/kg groups had among the lowest normalized peripheral clonal expansion, especially among CD8+ T cells. After ivuxolimab, more expanded clones were found on average in CD8+ T cells than in CD4+ T cells.

Genomic DNA was extracted from sorted cells for sequencing of the TCRbeta CDR3 region. The immunoSEQ Assay was used to sequence the TCRbeta CDR3 regions. Held by TCRdb, this immuneACCESS table contains in-frame sequences only and omits some clones. Under half of the omission traces to an unresolved V gene where checked; the cause of the rest is unknown. Across this sample there are 41,000 or so clones, with approximately 87% seen only once. Jointly, the top ten make up roughly 3.9% of the sample. The trial excluded patients who had a history of autoimmune disease or were on systemic immunosuppression. Peripheral blood for TCR sequencing was collected from all dose cohorts at baseline, on cycle 4 day 1, and on cycle 7 day 1. The samples were drawn from a first-in-human, open-label, multicenter phase I dose-escalation trial of ivuxolimab. Adults with locally advanced or metastatic melanoma, renal cell, hepatocellular, or head and neck squamous cell carcinoma were enrolled in the trial. Before TCR sequencing, CD4+ T cells and CD8+ T cells from peripheral blood were sorted into separate populations.

With respect to this clone: Its antigen has not been determined. It has no much larger one-base neighbor in the sample; base qualities were not kept.

The CDR3 has 17 amino acids, counting the end cysteine and phenylalanine. The CDR3 DNA has 51 bases and is translated from base 1. V and J lose 6 bases and 0 bases, and a span of 20 bases separates them. For CDR1 and CDR2, the germline V gene lists SGHVS and FNYEAQ. Recombination linked TRBV7-6 to TRBJ1-1, with no D gene named confidently. This sequence originates from an adult with an advanced solid tumor such as melanoma, head and neck, liver or kidney cancer. This specimen was CD4+ or CD8+ T cells sorted from blood, taken in a trial of the OX40 agonist ivuxolimab. This receptor has the CDR3 CASSQFAHRSMNTEAFF. Here is the DNA: TGTGCCAGCAGTCAATTTGCGCACCGAAGCATGAACACTGAAGCTTTCTTT.